The next 29 T cell receptor beta chains were all read from a single sample in a study of radiotherapy plus CTLA-4 blockade in lung cancer. Produced via immunoSEQ multiplex PCR; TCRdb's table is partial and in-frame only. The sample records roughly 78,000 clones, approximately 78% being singletons. The sequences come from peripheral blood, collected from a patient treated with radiotherapy plus ipilimumab. The origin of the receptors is a human donor with non-small cell lung cancer who had a complete response to radiotherapy plus ipilimumab.

The sample holds a few counts of this clone. The rearrangement links TRBV5-8 to TRBJ1-1; no clear D. The CDR3 has 12 residues. The germline CDR1 and CDR2 sequences are SGHTS and YDEGEE. Trimming removed 1 base from V and 7 bases from J, with 8 bases in between. The CDR3 DNA reads as TGTGCCAGCAGCTTGCCGTATCTTGAAGCTTTCTTT. Its translation is CASSLPYLEAFF.

The V call is TRBV10-1, the J call TRBJ2-2; D remains ambiguous. Trimming removed 0 bases at V and 4 bases at J, with 3 bases between. Germline V gene lookup returns CDR1 WNHNN and CDR2 SYGVQD (reference sequence). The length of the CDR3 is 13 residues. The CDR3, as DNA: TGCGCCAGCAGTGAGTCGGGCACCGGGGAGCTGTTTTTT. Translation: CASSESGTGELFF.

CDR3 bases: TGTGCCAGCAGTCAGGGGGGATACTATGGCTACACCTTC. It encodes CASSQGGYYGYTF. The rearrangement joins TRBV25-1 to TRBJ1-2, with 7 positions matching TRBD1. Germline trimming cut 5 bases from V and 3 bases from J; bases unmatched to any gene: 3. Germline V gene lookup returns CDR1 MGHDK and CDR2 SYGVNS. CDR3 length: 13 amino acids.

V usage is TRBV2 and J usage is TRBJ1-5; TRBD1 might be the D (6 bases). The germline V gene has CDR1 SNHLY and CDR2 FYNNEI. The V gene lost 3 bases and the J gene lost 6 bases, with 15 bases spanning the gap. The CDR3 loop spans 15 amino acids. The CDR3 DNA reads TGTGCCAGCAGTGACACACAGGGAGGTGGTCAGCCCCAGCATTTT. This gives the protein CASSDTQGGGQPQHF.

The chain combines TRBV21-1 with TRBJ2-6; no DNA check was done on the table's D call, TRBD1. TRBV21-1 has pseudogene status. The CDR3 extends over 14 amino acids. CDR3 residues: CAQRTGAGANVLTF. In DNA form, the CDR3 reads TGTGCCCAGCGGACAGGGGCTGGGGCCAACGTCCTGACTTTC.

The chain employs TRBV10-3 and TRBJ2-3, with no clear D. Germline assignment: CDR1 ENHRY and CDR2 SYGVKD. The CDR3 is 15 residues long. Trimming stripped 1 base from V and 0 bases from J, with 8 bases between. CDR3 residues: CAISELGGSTDTQYF. CDR3 DNA: TGTGCCATCAGTGAGTTGGGCGGTAGCACAGATACGCAGTATTTT.

This clone was found once. The gene calls are TRBV14 and TRBJ1-3, with 7 nucleotides matching TRBD1. V lost 0 bases to trimming and J lost 0 bases; unmatched junction nucleotides: 8. The CDR3 extends over 18 amino acids. Germline V gives CDR1 SGHDN, CDR2 FVKESK. CDR3 residues: CASSQDPPGQFSGNTIYF. Written as DNA, the CDR3 is TGTGCCAGCAGCCAAGATCCCCCGGGACAGTTCTCTGGAAACACCATATATTTT.

The chain links TRBV11-3 to TRBJ2-1, with 11 bases matching TRBD2. The junction had 4 bases not matched to a gene; V was cut back by 3 bases and J by 0 bases. Per germline, CDR1 SGHNT and CDR2 YENEEA. The CDR3 is made up of 17 amino acids. CDR3 bases: TGTGCCAGCAGCTTGGATAGCGGGGGGGGCTCCTACAATGAGCAGTTCTTC. Translated: CASSLDSGGGSYNEQFF.

V gene TRBV5-1 combines with J gene TRBJ2-3; 10 bases fit TRBD2. CDR3 length equals 17 residues. V dropped 3 bases and J dropped 0; count of bases not matched to a gene: 7. Germline assignment: CDR1 SGHRS and CDR2 YFSETQ. CDR3 amino acids: CASSSGTSASSTDTQYF. CDR3 nucleotide sequence: TGCGCCAGCAGCTCCGGGACTAGCGCTTCTAGCACAGATACGCAGTATTTT.

This clone was counted between two and nine times. The chain joins TRBV28 to TRBJ1-2; 8 nucleotides line up with TRBD1. Germline-derived CDR1 and CDR2 are MDHEN and SYDVKM. V lost 5 bases to trimming and J lost 2 bases; unmatched junction nucleotides: 1. The CDR3 is 13 amino acids. The DNA for the CDR3 is TGTGCCAGCAGTCGACAGGGGAACTATGGCTACACCTTC. Amino acid sequence: CASSRQGNYGYTF.

The chain couples TRBV18 to TRBJ2-7, with D possibly matching TRBD1 (5 bases). Between the trimmed V and J ends, which lost 3 bases and 4 bases, there was a span of 7 bases. The germline V gene encodes CDR1 KGHSH and CDR2 LQKENI. The CDR3 loop spans 12 amino acids. The CDR3 reads CASSPGQYEQYF. The CDR3 DNA reads as TGTGCCAGCTCACCGGGGCAGTACGAGCAGTACTTC.

This rearrangement joins TRBV7-9 to TRBJ2-2, with a weak D call TRBD2 (5 bases). CDR1 SEHNR and CDR2 FQNEAQ come from the germline V gene (reference sequence). V was pared by 8 bases and J by 1 base, with 11 bases between. The CDR3 has 14 amino acids. CDR3 in DNA: TGTGCCAGCGGTACGGGGAAGAACACCGGGGAGCTGTTTTTT. Protein sequence: CASGTGKNTGELFF.

The genes are TRBV7-2 and TRBJ1-5, with D perhaps TRBD1 (5 bases). This CDR3 has 16 residues. The germline V and J ends were trimmed by 5 bases and 1 base, with 15 bases remaining between them. Germline CDR1 reads SGHTA; CDR2 reads FQGNSA. The DNA of the CDR3 is TGTGCCAGCAGCGCCCTTATGGGGGACAGCAATCAGCCCCAGCATTTT. Encoded protein: CASSALMGDSNQPQHF.

The CDR3 sequence: CASSRPDRRTEAFF. CDR3 nucleotides: TGTGCCAGCAGCCGTCCGGACAGACGGACTGAAGCTTTCTTT. The chain uses TRBV7-8 and TRBJ1-1; possible D gene TRBD1, 6 bases. CDR1 SGHVS and CDR2 FQNEAQ come from the germline V gene. With 5 bases removed from V and 5 bases from J, the gap between germline ends came to 15 bases. The CDR3 is 14 amino acids.

DNA for the CDR3: TGTGCCAGCAGTGAAGCTCTGGGGGGCGTGGGAAGCAATCAGCCCCAGCATTTT. Translation: CASSEALGGVGSNQPQHF. J is TRBJ1-5 and V is TRBV6-1; a weak D match, TRBD1 (6 bases). The V end was cut by 0 bases, the J end by 1 base, with 16 bases between. Germline CDR1 MNHNS, CDR2 SASEGT. The CDR3 sequence is 18 residues long.

CDR3 DNA sequence: TGTGCCAGCAGCGCTCGAACGGGGGTAGATACGCAGTATTTT. Amino acids: CASSARTGVDTQYF. The chain has TRBV9 and TRBJ2-3; TRBD2 is a possible D gene (6 bases). V was pared by 3 bases and J by 5 bases, with 13 bases between. The CDR3 covers 14 residues. CDR1 is SGDLS, CDR2 YYNGEE, per germline.

The chain links TRBV27 to TRBJ2-6; perhaps TRBD2 as D (5 bases). V was clipped by 7 bases and J by 1 base, with 8 bases between them. This CDR3 comprises 14 residues. The germline gives CDR1 MNHEY, CDR2 SMNVEV (reference sequence). The CDR3 sequence: CASNPGSGANVLTF. The CDR3 nucleotides are TGTGCCAGCAACCCGGGGTCTGGGGCCAACGTCCTGACTTTC.

The chain recombines TRBV7-9 with TRBJ1-3; no clear D gene. With 1 base removed from V and 0 bases from J, the gap between germline ends came to 10 bases. Per the germline V gene, CDR1 is SEHNR and CDR2 is FQNEAQ (reference sequence). CDR3 length: 16 amino acids. The CDR3 reads CASSLEGRSSGNTIYF. CDR3 DNA: TGTGCCAGCAGCTTAGAGGGCAGGAGCTCTGGAAACACCATATATTTT.

The V call is TRBV2, the J call TRBJ2-7; D is unclear. V dropped 10 bases and J dropped 2 bases, with 9 bases sitting between them. Germline loops: CDR1 SNHLY, CDR2 FYNNEI. CDR3 length: 11 amino acids. The DNA of the CDR3 is TGTGCCACCTCCGGCCCCTACGAGCAGTACTTC. Translation: CATSGPYEQYF.

V usage is TRBV30 and J usage is TRBJ2-7; 7 bases align to TRBD2. Germline V gives CDR1 GTSNPN, CDR2 SVGIG (reference sequence). The length of the CDR3 is 13 residues. Trimming cost V 2 bases and J 1 base; bases outside gene matches: 2. The CDR3 DNA is TGTGCCTGGAGTAGGGAGGGGTCCTACGAGCAGTACGTC. It encodes CAWSREGSYEQYV.

The chain employs TRBV15 and TRBJ1-5, with 11 bases matching TRBD1. The CDR3 loop spans 15 amino acids. V lost 5 bases to trimming and J lost 6 bases; unmatched junction nucleotides: 6. Germline V gene sequence: CDR1 LNHNV, CDR2 YYDKDF (reference sequence). CDR3 bases: TGTGCCACCAGCCGAGGACAGGGGGCTGTTCAGCCCCAGCATTTT. It specifies CATSRGQGAVQPQHF.

This clone has a single count. The chain links TRBV15 to TRBJ2-3, with D maybe TRBD1 (6 bases). Trimming shortened V by 5 bases and J by 2 bases, and 14 bases separated the two germline ends. From germline, CDR1 is LNHNV and CDR2 YYDKDF (reference sequence). The length of the CDR3 is 15 residues. CDR3 nucleotide sequence: TGTGCCACCAGCGGTATGGACAGCCTCACAGATACGCAGTATTTT. Residues: CATSGMDSLTDTQYF. Together with reference TRBV15 and TRBJ2-3, the CDR3 gives the full variable domain: DAMVIQNPRYQVTQFGKPVTLSCSQTLNHNVMYWYQQKSSQAPKLLFHYYDKDFNNEADTPDNFQSRRPNTSFCFLDIRSPGLGDTAMYLCATSGMDSLTDTQYFGPGTRLTVL.

The J gene is TRBJ2-5, the V gene TRBV5-1, with D maybe TRBD1 (6 bases). Per germline, CDR1 SGHRS and CDR2 YFSETQ. V dropped 2 bases and J dropped 0 bases, with 8 bases sitting between them. The CDR3 totals 14 residues. CDR3 in DNA: TGCGCCAGCAGCTTAGGGACAAACCAAGAGACCCAGTACTTC. This codes for CASSLGTNQETQYF.

This chain connects TRBV4-3 to TRBJ1-1; D remains unclear. CDR3 length equals 15 residues. Looked up from germline, CDR1 is LGHNA and CDR2 is YSLEER. V shed 4 bases and J shed 1 base, with 13 bases lying between them. The CDR3 coding sequence is TGCGCCAGCAGCCTTACCGGTAGCTCGAACACTGAAGCTTTCTTT. Translating it yields CASSLTGSSNTEAFF.

This clone was observed once. The chain combines TRBV7-9 with TRBJ1-6; 9 bases agree with TRBD1. Germline V lookup: CDR1 SEHNR, CDR2 FQNEAQ (reference sequence). This CDR3 has 19 amino acids. The V segment lost 5 bases and the J segment 6 bases; nucleotides outside the gene matches: 17. The CDR3 sequence: CASSERGTGMWRGNSPLHF. The CDR3 DNA reads TGTGCCAGCAGCGAACGCGGGACAGGGATGTGGAGGGGTAATTCACCCCTCCACTTT. Supplemented by reference TRBV7-9 and TRBJ1-6, the full variable domain reads DTGVSQNPRHKITKRGQNVTFRCDPISEHNRLYWYRQTLGQGPEFLTYFQNEAQLEKSRLLSDRFSAERPKGSFSTLEIQRTEQGDSAMYLCASSERGTGMWRGNSPLHFGNGTRLTVT.

The chain has TRBV7-8 and TRBJ2-2, with TRBD1 matching 8 bases. The germline CDR1 and CDR2 sequences are SGHVS and FQNEAQ. The junction had 9 bases not matched to a gene; V was cut back by 4 bases and J by 5 bases. This CDR3 comprises 16 residues. CDR3 in DNA: TGTGCCAGCAGCTATTCTCGGACAGGGCATACCGGGGAGCTGTTTTTT. This codes for CASSYSRTGHTGELFF. Supplemented by reference TRBV7-8 and TRBJ2-2, the full variable domain reads GAGVSQSPRYKVAKRGQDVALRCDPISGHVSLFWYQQALGQGPEFLTYFQNEAQLDKSGLPSDRFFAERPEGSVSTLKIQRTQQEDSAVYLCASSYSRTGHTGELFFGEGSRLTVL.

This clone was counted a single time. This chain joins TRBV2 and TRBJ2-1, with D hard to call. Trimming left V 7 bases short and J 4 bases short, with 20 bases between. The germline CDR1 and CDR2 sequences are SNHLY and FYNNEI. The CDR3 runs to 16 residues. The CDR3 sequence is CASTAPHVSPYNEQFF. As DNA, the CDR3 is TGTGCCAGCACGGCGCCTCACGTTAGTCCATACAATGAGCAGTTCTTC.

The chain joins TRBV7-8 to TRBJ1-1; D unclear. This CDR3 spans 14 amino acids. Per the germline V gene, CDR1 is SGHVS and CDR2 is FQNEAQ. Deletions cut 4 bases from V and 4 bases from J, with 13 bases between. CDR3 region: CASSSEGSPTEAFF. The DNA for the CDR3 is TGTGCCAGCAGCTCGGAGGGAAGTCCCACTGAAGCTTTCTTT.

This rearrangement joins TRBV10-3 to TRBJ2-1; 10 bases agree with TRBD1. The trim removed 10 bases at V and 6 bases at J, leaving 12 bases unmatched. This CDR3 has 15 amino acids. In germline, CDR1 is ENHRY, CDR2 SYGVKD. In nucleotides, the CDR3 is TGTGCCACCGATGACCGGGACAGGGGTTCCAATGAGCAGTTCTTC. Protein product: CATDDRDRGSNEQFF.